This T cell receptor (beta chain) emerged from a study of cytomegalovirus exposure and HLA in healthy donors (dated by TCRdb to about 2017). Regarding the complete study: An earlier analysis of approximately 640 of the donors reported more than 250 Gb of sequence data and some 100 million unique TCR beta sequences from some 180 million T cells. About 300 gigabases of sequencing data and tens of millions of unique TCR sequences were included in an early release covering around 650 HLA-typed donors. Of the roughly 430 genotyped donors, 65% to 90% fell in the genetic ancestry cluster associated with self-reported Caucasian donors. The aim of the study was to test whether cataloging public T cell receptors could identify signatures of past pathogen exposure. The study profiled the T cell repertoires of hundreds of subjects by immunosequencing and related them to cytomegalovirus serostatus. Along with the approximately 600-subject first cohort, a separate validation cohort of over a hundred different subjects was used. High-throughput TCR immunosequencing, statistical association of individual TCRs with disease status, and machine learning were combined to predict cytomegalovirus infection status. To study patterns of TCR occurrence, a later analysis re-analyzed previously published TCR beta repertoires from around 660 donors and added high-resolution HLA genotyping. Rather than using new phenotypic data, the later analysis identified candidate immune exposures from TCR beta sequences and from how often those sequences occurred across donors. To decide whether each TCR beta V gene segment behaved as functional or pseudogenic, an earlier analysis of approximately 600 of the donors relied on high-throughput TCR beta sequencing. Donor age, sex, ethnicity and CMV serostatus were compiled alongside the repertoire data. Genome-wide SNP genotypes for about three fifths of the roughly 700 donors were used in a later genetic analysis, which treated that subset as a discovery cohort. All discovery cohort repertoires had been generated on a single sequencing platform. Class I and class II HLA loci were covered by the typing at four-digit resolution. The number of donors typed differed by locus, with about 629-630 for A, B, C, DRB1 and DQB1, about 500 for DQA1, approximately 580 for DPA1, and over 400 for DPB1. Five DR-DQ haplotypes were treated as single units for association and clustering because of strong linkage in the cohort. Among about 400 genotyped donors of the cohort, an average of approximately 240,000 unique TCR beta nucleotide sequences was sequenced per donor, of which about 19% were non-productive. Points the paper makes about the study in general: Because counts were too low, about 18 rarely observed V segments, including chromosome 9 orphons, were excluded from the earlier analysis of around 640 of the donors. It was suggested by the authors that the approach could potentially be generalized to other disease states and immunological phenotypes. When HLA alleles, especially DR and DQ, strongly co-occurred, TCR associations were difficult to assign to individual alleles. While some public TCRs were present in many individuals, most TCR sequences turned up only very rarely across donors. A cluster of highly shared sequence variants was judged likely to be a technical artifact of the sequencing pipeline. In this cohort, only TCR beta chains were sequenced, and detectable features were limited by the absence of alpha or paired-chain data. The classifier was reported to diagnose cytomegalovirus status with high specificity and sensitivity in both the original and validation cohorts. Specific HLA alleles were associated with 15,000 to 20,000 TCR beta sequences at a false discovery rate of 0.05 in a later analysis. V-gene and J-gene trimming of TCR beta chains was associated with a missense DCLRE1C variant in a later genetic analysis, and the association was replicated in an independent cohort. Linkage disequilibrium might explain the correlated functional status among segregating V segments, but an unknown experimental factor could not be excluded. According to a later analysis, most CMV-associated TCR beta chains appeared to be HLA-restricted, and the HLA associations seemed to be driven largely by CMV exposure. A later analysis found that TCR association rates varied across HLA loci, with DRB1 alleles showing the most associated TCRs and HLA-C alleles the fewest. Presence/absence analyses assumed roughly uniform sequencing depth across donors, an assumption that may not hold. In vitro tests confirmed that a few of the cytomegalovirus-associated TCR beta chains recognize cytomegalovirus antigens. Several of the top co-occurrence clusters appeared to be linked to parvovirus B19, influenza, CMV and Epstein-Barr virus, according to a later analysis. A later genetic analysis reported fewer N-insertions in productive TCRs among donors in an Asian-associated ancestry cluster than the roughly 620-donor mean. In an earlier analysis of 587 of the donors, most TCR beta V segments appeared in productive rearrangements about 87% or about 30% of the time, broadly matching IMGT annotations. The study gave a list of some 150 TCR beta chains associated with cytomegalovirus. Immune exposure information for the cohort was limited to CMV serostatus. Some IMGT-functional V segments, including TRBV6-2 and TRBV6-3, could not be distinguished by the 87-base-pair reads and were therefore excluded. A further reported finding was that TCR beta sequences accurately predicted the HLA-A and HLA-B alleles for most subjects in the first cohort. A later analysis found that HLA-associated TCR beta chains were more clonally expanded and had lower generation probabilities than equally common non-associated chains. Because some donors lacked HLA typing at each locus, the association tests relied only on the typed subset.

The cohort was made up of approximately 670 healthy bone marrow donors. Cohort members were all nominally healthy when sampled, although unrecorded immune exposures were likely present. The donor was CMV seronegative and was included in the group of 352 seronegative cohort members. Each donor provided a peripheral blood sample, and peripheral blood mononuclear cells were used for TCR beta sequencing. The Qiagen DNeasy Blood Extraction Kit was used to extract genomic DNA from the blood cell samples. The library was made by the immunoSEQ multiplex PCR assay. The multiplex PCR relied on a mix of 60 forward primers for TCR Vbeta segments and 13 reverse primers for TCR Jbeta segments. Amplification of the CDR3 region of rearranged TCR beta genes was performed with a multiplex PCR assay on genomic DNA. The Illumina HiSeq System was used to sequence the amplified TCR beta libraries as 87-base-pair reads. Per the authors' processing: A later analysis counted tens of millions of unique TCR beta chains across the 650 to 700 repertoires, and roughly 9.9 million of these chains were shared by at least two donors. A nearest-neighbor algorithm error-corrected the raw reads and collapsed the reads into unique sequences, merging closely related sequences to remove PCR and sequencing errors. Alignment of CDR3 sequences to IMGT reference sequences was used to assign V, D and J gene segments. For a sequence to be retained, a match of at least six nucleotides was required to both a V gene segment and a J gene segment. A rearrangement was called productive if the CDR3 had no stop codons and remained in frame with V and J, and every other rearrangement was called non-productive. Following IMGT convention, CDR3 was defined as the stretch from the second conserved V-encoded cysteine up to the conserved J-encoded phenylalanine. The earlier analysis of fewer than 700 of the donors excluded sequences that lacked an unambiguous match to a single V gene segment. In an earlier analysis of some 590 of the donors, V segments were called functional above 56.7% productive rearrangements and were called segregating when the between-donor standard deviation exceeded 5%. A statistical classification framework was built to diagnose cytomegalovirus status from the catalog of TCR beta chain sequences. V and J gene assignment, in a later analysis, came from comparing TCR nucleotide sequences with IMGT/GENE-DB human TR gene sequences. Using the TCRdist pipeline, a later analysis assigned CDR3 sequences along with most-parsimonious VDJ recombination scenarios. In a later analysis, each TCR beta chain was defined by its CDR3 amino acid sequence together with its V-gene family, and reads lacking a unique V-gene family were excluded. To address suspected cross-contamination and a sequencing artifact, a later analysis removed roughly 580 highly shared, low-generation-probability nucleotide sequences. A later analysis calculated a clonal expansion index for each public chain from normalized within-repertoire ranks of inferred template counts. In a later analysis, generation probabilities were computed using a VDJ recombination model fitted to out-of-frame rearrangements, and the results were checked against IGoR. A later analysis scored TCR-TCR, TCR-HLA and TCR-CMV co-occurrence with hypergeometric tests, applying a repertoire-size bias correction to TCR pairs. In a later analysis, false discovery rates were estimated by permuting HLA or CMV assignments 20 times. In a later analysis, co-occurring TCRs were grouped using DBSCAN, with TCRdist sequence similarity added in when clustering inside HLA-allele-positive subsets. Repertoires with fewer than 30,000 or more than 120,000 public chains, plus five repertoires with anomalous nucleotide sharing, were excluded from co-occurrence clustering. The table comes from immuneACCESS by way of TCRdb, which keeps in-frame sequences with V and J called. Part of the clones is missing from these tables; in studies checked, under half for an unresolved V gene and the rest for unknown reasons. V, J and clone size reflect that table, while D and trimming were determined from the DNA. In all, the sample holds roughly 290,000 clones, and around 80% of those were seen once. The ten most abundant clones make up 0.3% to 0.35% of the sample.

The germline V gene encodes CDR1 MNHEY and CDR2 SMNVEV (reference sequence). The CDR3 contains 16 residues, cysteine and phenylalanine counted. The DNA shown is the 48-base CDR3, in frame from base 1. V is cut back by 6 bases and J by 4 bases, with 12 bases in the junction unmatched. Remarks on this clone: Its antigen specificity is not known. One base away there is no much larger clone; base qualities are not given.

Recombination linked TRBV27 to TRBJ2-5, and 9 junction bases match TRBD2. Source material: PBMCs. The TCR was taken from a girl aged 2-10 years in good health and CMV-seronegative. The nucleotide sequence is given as TGTGCCAGCAGCCCCAAGCGGGGGGTACACCTAGAGACCCAGTACTTC. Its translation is CASSPKRGVHLETQYF.